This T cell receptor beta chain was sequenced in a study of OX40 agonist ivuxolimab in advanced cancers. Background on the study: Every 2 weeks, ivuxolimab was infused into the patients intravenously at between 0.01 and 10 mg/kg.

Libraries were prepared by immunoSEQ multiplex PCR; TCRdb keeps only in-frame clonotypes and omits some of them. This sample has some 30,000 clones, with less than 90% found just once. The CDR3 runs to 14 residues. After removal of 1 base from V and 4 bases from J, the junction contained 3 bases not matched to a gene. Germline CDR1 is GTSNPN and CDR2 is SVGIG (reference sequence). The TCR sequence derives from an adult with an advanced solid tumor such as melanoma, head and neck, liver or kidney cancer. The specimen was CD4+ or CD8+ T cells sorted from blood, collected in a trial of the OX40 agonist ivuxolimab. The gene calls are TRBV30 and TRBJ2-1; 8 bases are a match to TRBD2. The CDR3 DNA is TGTGCCTGGAGTGGGGCGGGAGGTTACAATGAGCAGTTCTTC. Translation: CAWSGAGGYNEQFF.